This T cell receptor beta chain was retrieved from a study of early T cells in non-severe SARS-CoV-2 infection. Study-level findings and limits: Using VDJdb, the matching emphasized anti-spike CD8 responses while missing private and CD4 specificities.

Trimming left V 0 bases short and J 7 bases short, with 10 bases between. CDR1 and CDR2 from the germline V gene are LGHNA and YSLEER. The CDR3 is made up of 13 amino acids. TCRdb reanalysed the 5' RACE reads using MiXCR and keeps one entry per CDR3 protein. Seen here are approximately 57,000 distinct CDR3 sequences, around 13% observed once, and the top ten hold under 1.5%. This clonotype was seen many times. Its specificity is unknown. Sequenced input: whole blood. The TCR originated in an adult who was a healthcare worker with PCR-confirmed SARS-CoV-2 infection or an uninfected control (not recorded which). This rearrangement joins TRBV4-3 to TRBJ2-7; D is unclear. The chain's CDR3 is CASSQDWGGEQYF. The CDR3 DNA reads TGCGCCAGCAGCCAAGACTGGGGTGGAGAGCAGTACTTC.